These 20 T cell receptor beta chains were sequenced from one sample in a study of response to subunit inactivated influenza vaccine. TCRdb ran MiXCR on the RT-PCR reads and lists one entry per CDR3 protein. The sample carries about 570,000 distinct CDR3 sequences, around 11% recorded once. The same specimen was also included in a second study, on T cells expressing NK-cell markers. From that study: The authors generated TCR beta cDNA through 5'RACE template switching with UMIs.

The sample in question was PBMCs from blood, obtained on the day of vaccination. The source is a man between 45 and 60 years old who received an inactivated influenza vaccine.

The chain is built from TRBV7-6 and TRBJ2-3, with 12 bases identical to TRBD2. V dropped 5 bases and J dropped 3; count of bases not matched to a gene: 6. Germline-derived CDR1 and CDR2 are SGHVS and FNYEAQ. The CDR3 is 16 amino acids. CDR3 sequence: CASSQRTSGATDTQYF. The CDR3 DNA reads as TGTGCCAGCAGCCAGAGGACTAGCGGGGCTACAGATACGCAGTATTTT.

This clonotype was recorded a few times. The V and J genes are TRBV10-3 and TRBJ2-3, with a tentative D call TRBD2 (6 bases). The germline V gene encodes CDR1 ENHRY and CDR2 SYGVKD. Trimming shortened V by 6 bases and J by 3 bases, and 7 bases separated the two germline ends. This CDR3 is 12 amino acids long. The CDR3 coding sequence is TGTGCCATCAGCGGGGGTACAGATACGCAGTATTTT. This translates into CAISGGTDTQYF.

The gene calls are TRBV15 and TRBJ2-1; D possibly corresponds to TRBD2 (5 bases). This CDR3 spans 17 amino acids. V gave up 3 bases and J gave up 8 bases, with 23 bases separating them. Germline V lookup: CDR1 LNHNV, CDR2 YYDKDF (reference sequence). CDR3 coding DNA: TGTGCCACCAGCAGGCGGCCCGGGGTGACCCTTGTCGATGAGCAGTTCTTC. Translating gives CATSRRPGVTLVDEQFF.

V gene TRBV24-1 combines with J gene TRBJ2-3; 9 bases map to TRBD1. Losses at the gene ends were 4 bases for V and 2 bases for J; bases not matched to a gene: 6. Germline CDR1 and CDR2: KGHDR and SFDVKD. The CDR3 loop spans 16 amino acids. As DNA, the CDR3 is TGTGCCACCAGTGAGGGGACAGGGTCTTCCACAGATACGCAGTATTTT. Its protein is CATSEGTGSSTDTQYF.

The chain uses TRBV4-2 and TRBJ2-7; perhaps TRBD2 as D (6 bases). The CDR3 covers 14 residues. The germline gives CDR1 LGHNA, CDR2 YNFKEQ. Trimming stripped 5 bases from V and 2 bases from J, with 13 bases between. CDR3 nucleotides: TGTGCCAGCAGCTCGGGGGACGCTACCTACGAGCAGTACTTC. This translates into CASSSGDATYEQYF.

This clonotype came up a few times. V usage is TRBV27 and J usage is TRBJ2-1; D uncertain. CDR1 MNHEY and CDR2 SMNVEV come from the germline V gene (reference sequence). Trimming pared 5 bases from V and 10 bases from J, leaving 21 bases between. CDR3 length: 15 amino acids. The CDR3 nucleotides read TGTGCCAGCAGTGTGGCCTTGGGCAGACGGTCCGAGCAGTTCTTC. The encoded protein is CASSVALGRRSEQFF.

This clonotype was detected only a few times. The chain combines TRBV12-3 or TRBV12-4 with TRBJ1-2; no clear D. The germline V and J ends were trimmed by 4 bases and 4 bases, with 19 bases remaining between them. The CDR3 length is 16 residues. The CDR3 loop is CASSSPNMGFSYGYTF. The DNA of the CDR3 is TGTGCCAGCAGTTCTCCCAACATGGGTTTTAGCTATGGCTACACCTTC.

This clonotype was seen more than once but under ten times. The chain links TRBV7-2 to TRBJ2-7, with TRBD2 matching over 8 bases. The CDR3 extends over 13 amino acids. V was clipped by 7 bases and J by 3 bases; unmatched bases: 5. Germline lookup yields CDR1 SGHTA and CDR2 FQGNSA. The CDR3 nucleotides are TGTGCCAGCACCCTAGGGACTAGCTACGAGCAGTACTTC. Translating it yields CASTLGTSYEQYF.

The rearrangement joins TRBV12-3 or TRBV12-4 to TRBJ2-3; 9 positions agree with TRBD1. After removal of 6 bases from V and 6 bases from J, the junction contained 4 bases not matched to a gene. The CDR3 length is 13 residues. In nucleotides, the CDR3 is TGTGCCAGCAGGGGGACAGGGTCCGATACGCAGTATTTT. It encodes CASRGTGSDTQYF.

As for this clonotype: The junction departs from germline at one end; a sequencing error may be responsible. V usage is TRBV6-2 or TRBV6-3 and J usage is TRBJ2-7; 7 bases match TRBD1. CDR1 is MNHEY and CDR2 is SVGEGT in the germline V gene. CDR3 length: 12 amino acids. CDR3 in amino acids: CAGSPDRVEQYF. Here the CDR3 DNA reads TGTGCCGGCAGCCCCGACAGGGTCGAGCAGTACTTC.

This clonotype was detected a few times. This sequence joins TRBV4-1 and TRBJ2-3; either TRBD1 or TRBD2 may fit D (5 bases each). Germline V gives CDR1 MGHRA, CDR2 YSYEKL. The CDR3 has 14 residues. The V end lost 5 bases, the J end lost 1 base, and 10 bases lay between the germline ends. CDR3 loop: CASSNRDGTDTQYF. CDR3 DNA sequence: TGCGCCAGCAGCAACCGGGACGGCACAGATACGCAGTATTTT.

The chain is built from TRBV28 and TRBJ2-1; 9 nucleotides agree with TRBD1. CDR3 length equals 16 residues. Germline CDR1 and CDR2: MDHEN and SYDVKM. Trimming removed 6 bases from V and 0 bases from J; junction bases left unmatched: 6. The CDR3 loop is CASSGDRASSYNEQFF. CDR3 DNA: TGTGCCAGCAGCGGGGACAGGGCGAGCTCCTACAATGAGCAGTTCTTC.

The CDR3: CASSEALGTGVGYTF. CDR3 nucleotides: TGTGCCAGCAGTGAAGCGCTTGGGACAGGGGTTGGCTACACCTTC. The chain links TRBV6-1 to TRBJ1-2; 10 nucleotides align to TRBD1. Germline lookup yields CDR1 MNHNS and CDR2 SASEGT. J gave up 7 bases and V 0 bases, and 5 bases lay outside the gene matches. The CDR3 is 15 amino acids.

This clonotype has a handful of counts. The chain links TRBV9 to TRBJ2-3, with D perhaps matching TRBD2 (7 bases). CDR1 and CDR2 from the germline V gene are SGDLS and YYNGEE. The CDR3 runs 16 residues. V lost 0 bases, J lost 0 bases, and 11 bases lay in between. This CDR3 is CASSVEGGLSTDTQYF. CDR3 coding DNA: TGTGCCAGCAGCGTAGAAGGGGGACTAAGCACAGATACGCAGTATTTT.

In this sample, this clonotype turned up many times. V gene TRBV11-2 combines with J gene TRBJ2-7, with TRBD1 identical over 7 bases. With V trimmed by 5 bases and J by 2 bases, 12 bases remained unmatched. The CDR3 is 16 amino acids. The germline V gene encodes CDR1 SGHAT and CDR2 FQNNGV. This CDR3 reads CASSHFGTEVTYEQYF. CDR3 DNA sequence: TGTGCCAGCAGCCACTTTGGGACAGAGGTGACCTACGAGCAGTACTTC.

This clonotype was observed a handful of times. The chain employs TRBV20-1 and TRBJ2-2; D is unresolved. V lost 0 bases and J lost 6, with 5 bases in between. The CDR3 covers 12 residues. Germline V gives CDR1 DFQATT, CDR2 SNEGSKA (reference sequence). CDR3 in amino acids: CSARDLSGELFF. DNA for the CDR3: TGCAGTGCTAGAGACTTGTCCGGGGAGCTGTTTTTT.

This clonotype was picked up many times. The chain combines TRBV7-9 with TRBJ2-7; TRBD1 agrees at 7 bases. V lost 1 base and J lost 7; bases outside the gene matches: 7. CDR3 length: 14 amino acids. In germline, CDR1 is SEHNR, CDR2 FQNEAQ (reference sequence). The CDR3 sequence: CASSLGGQRMEQYF. In nucleotides, the CDR3 is TGTGCCAGCAGCTTAGGGGGACAGCGAATGGAGCAGTACTTC.

This chain connects TRBV9 to TRBJ2-2; TRBD2 matches at 12 bases. This CDR3 comprises 16 residues. CDR1 is SGDLS and CDR2 is YYNGEE in the germline V gene. The junction had 5 bases not matched to a gene; V was cut back by 4 bases and J by 4 bases. The CDR3 sequence: CASSTWGLAGTGELFF. The CDR3 region has the DNA TGTGCCAGCAGCACCTGGGGACTAGCGGGCACCGGGGAGCTGTTTTTT.

This clonotype occurred a few times. V usage is TRBV7-2 and J usage is TRBJ2-7, with 11 bases identical to TRBD2. The CDR3 totals 15 residues. V trimming: 5 bases; J trimming: 0 bases; junction bases outside the gene matches: 3. Germline-derived CDR1 and CDR2 are SGHTA and FQGNSA. DNA for the CDR3: TGTGCCAGCAGCCAGACTAGCGGGGCCTCCTACGAGCAGTACTTC. Protein product: CASSQTSGASYEQYF. The variable domain in full, with the rest retrieved from reference TRBV7-2 and TRBJ2-7, is GAGVSQSPSNKVTEKGKDVELRCDPISGHTALYWYRQSLGQGLEFLIYFQGNSAPDKSGLPSDRFSAERTGGSVSTLTIQRTQQEDSAVYLCASSQTSGASYEQYFGPGTRLTVT.

This clonotype has ten or more counts. The chain has TRBV6-2 or TRBV6-3 and TRBJ2-3; D is unclear. Germline V lookup: CDR1 MNHEY, CDR2 SVGEGT. The ends were cut back, 0 bases at V and 1 base at J, with 17 bases in the middle. This CDR3 has 18 amino acids. CDR3 DNA sequence: TGTGCCAGCAGTTACTCGCCAAACGTTCCGCGCCGCACAGATACGCAGTATTTT. Translating gives CASSYSPNVPRRTDTQYF.